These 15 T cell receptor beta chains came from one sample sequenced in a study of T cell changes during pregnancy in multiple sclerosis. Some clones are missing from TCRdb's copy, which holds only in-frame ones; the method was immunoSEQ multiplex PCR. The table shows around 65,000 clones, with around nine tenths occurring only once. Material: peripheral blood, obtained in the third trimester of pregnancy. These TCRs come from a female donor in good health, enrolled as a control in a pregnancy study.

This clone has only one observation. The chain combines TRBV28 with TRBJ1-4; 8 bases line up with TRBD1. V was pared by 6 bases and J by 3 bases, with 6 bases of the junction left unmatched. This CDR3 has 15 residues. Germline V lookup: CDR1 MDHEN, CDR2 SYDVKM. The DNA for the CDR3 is TGTGCCAGCAGAAACAGGGGGGTTCCTAATGAAAAACTGTTTTTT. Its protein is CASRNRGVPNEKLFF.

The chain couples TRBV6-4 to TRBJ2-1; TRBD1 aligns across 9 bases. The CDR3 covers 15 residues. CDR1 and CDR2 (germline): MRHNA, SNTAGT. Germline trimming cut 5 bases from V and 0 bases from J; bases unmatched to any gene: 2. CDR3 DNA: TGTGCCAGCAGTATGGGACAGGGCTCCTACAATGAGCAGTTCTTC. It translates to CASSMGQGSYNEQFF.

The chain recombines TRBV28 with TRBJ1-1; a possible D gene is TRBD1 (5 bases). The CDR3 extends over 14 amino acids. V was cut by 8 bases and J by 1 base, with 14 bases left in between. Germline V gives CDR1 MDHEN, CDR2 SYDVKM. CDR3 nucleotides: TGTGCCAGCGGGGGAGGGTATGGGAACACTGAAGCTTTCTTT. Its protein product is CASGGGYGNTEAFF.

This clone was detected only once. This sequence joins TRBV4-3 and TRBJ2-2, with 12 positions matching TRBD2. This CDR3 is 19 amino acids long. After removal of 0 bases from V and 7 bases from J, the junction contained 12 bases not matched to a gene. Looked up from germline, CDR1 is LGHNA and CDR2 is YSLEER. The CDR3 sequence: CASSQDTVGLAGGFGELFF. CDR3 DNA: TGCGCCAGCAGCCAAGATACCGTCGGGCTAGCGGGGGGGTTCGGGGAGCTGTTTTTT.

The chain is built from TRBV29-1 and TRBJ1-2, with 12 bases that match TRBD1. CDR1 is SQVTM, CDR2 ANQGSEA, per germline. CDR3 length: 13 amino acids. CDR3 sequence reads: CGTGTGGNYGYTF. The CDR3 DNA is TGCGGGACCGGGACAGGGGGCAACTATGGCTACACCTTC.

For the CDR3, the DNA is TGTGCCACCAGCACCCGAGGAAACACTGAAGCTTTCTTT. It translates to CATSTRGNTEAFF. The rearrangement joins TRBV15 to TRBJ1-1; no clear D gene. Germline V lookup: CDR1 LNHNV, CDR2 YYDKDF (reference sequence). This CDR3 spans 13 amino acids. V was trimmed by 4 bases and J by 2 bases, leaving 8 bases between them.

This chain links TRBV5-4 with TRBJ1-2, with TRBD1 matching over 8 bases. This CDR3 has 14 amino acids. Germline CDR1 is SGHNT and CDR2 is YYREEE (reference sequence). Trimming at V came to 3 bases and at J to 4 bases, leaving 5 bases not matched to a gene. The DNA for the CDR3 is TGTGCCAGCAGCTCGGGACAGGAGATCTATGGCTACACCTTC. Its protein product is CASSSGQEIYGYTF.

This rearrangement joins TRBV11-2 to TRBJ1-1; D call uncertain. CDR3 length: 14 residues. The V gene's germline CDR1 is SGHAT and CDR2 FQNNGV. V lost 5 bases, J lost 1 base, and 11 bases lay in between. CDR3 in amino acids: CASSPQRRNTEAFF. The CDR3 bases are TGTGCCAGCAGCCCCCAACGGAGGAACACTGAAGCTTTCTTT.

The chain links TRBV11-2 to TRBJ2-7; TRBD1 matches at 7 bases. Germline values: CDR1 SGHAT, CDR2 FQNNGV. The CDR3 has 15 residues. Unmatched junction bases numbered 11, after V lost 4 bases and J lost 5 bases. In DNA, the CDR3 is TGTGCCAGCAGCTCCGACAGGGTTTTGCTTGACGAGCAGTACTTC. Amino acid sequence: CASSSDRVLLDEQYF.

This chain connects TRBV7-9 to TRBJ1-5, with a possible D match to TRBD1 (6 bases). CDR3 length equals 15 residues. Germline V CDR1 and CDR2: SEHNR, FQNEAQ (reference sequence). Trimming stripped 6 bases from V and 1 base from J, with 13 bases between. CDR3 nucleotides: TGTGCCAGCAGTAGGGGGTTTGAAAGCAATCAGCCCCAGCATTTT. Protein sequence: CASSRGFESNQPQHF.

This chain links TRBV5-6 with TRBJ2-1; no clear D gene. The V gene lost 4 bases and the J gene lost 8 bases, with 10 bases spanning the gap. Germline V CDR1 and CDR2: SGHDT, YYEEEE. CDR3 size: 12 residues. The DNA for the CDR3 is TGTGCCAGCAGCCCTCATCGGTATGAGCAGTTCTTC. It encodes CASSPHRYEQFF.

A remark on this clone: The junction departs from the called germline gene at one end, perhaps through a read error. The DNA for the CDR3 is TGTGCTAGCAGCCCCGGGAAGGGCACTGAAGCTTTCTTT. This translates into CASSPGKGTEAFF. The chain links TRBV7-7 to TRBJ1-1; D is unresolved. Germline CDR1 SSHAT, CDR2 FNYEAQ (reference sequence). The CDR3 loop spans 13 amino acids.

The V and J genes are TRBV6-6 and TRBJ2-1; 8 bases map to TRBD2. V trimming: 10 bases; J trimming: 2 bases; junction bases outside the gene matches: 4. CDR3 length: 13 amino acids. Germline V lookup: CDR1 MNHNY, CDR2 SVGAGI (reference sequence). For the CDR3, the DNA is TGTGCCACCCGGCGGGAGGCCTACAATGAGCAGTTCTTC. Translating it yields CATRREAYNEQFF.

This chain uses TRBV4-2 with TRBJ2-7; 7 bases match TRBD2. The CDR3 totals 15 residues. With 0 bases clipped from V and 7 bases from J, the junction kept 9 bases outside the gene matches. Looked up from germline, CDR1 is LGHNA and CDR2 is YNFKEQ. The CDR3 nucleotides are TGTGCCAGCAGCCAAGATGGGGGGAGGGGTCGGGAGCAGTACTTC. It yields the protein CASSQDGGRGREQYF.

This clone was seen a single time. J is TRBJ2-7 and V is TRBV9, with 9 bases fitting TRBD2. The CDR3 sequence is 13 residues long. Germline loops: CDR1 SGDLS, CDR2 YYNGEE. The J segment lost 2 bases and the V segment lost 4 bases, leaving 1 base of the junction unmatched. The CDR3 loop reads CASSRGGAYEQYF. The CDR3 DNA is TGTGCCAGCAGCCGCGGGGGGGCCTACGAGCAGTACTTC.